The 18 T cell receptor beta chains below were found in one sample sequenced in a study of blood T cell repertoires in COVID-19. Repertoires were generated with immunoSEQ multiplex PCR, while TCRdb's copy carries only in-frame clones and drops some. The table has 130,000 to 150,000 clones, roughly four fifths seen once. The sample taken for sequencing was peripheral blood. All receptors derive from a human donor in a cohort sampled during active COVID-19.

The chain employs TRBV14 and TRBJ2-5; D gene ambiguous. This CDR3 spans 14 amino acids. The germline gives CDR1 SGHDN, CDR2 FVKESK. V lost 0 bases and J lost 5, with 10 bases in between. The CDR3 is CASSQDLALETQYF. For the CDR3, the DNA is TGTGCCAGCAGCCAAGATTTGGCCCTGGAGACCCAGTACTTC.

V usage is TRBV25-1 and J usage is TRBJ1-5; 7 nucleotides align to TRBD1. The CDR3 is made up of 13 amino acids. The germline gives CDR1 MGHDK, CDR2 SYGVNS. Trimming took 6 bases from V and 2 from J; bases not matched to a gene: 1. The CDR3 spells CASRTGCNQPQHF. The CDR3 region has the DNA TGTGCCAGCAGGACAGGGTGCAATCAGCCCCAGCATTTT. Using reference TRBV25-1 and TRBJ1-5 for the parts outside the CDR3, the full variable domain is EADIYQTPRYLVIGTGKKITLECSQTMGHDKMYWYQQDPGMELHLIHYSYGVNSTEKGDLSSESTVSRIRTEHFPLTLESARPSHTSQYLCASRTGCNQPQHFGDGTRLSIL.

The V and J genes are TRBV3-1 (or the pseudogene TRBV3-2) and TRBJ1-6; TRBD1 is a possible D gene (5 bases). This CDR3 has 15 amino acids. Trimming left V 1 base short and J 6 bases short, with 10 bases between. Looked up from germline, CDR1 is LGHDT and CDR2 is YNNKEL (reference sequence). This CDR3 is CASSQGQGANSPLHF. The CDR3 bases are TGTGCCAGCAGCCAAGGGCAAGGGGCTAATTCACCCCTCCACTTT.

The rearrangement links TRBV4-2 to TRBJ2-7, with D possibly being TRBD1 (5 bases). The germline gives CDR1 LGHNA, CDR2 YNFKEQ. The CDR3 extends over 15 amino acids. Between the trimmed V and J ends, which lost 2 bases and 0 bases, there was a span of 11 bases. The CDR3 DNA reads TGTGCCAGCAGCCAAAGGGCCGACAGCTCCTACGAGCAGTACTTC. This translates into CASSQRADSSYEQYF.

This chain uses TRBV5-1 with TRBJ2-1, with TRBD1 as a possible D gene (6 bases). Per germline, CDR1 SGHRS and CDR2 YFSETQ. The CDR3 runs 13 residues. V gave up 5 bases and J gave up 6 bases, with 12 bases separating them. The CDR3 DNA is TGCGCCAGCAGACCAACAGGGATCAATGAGCAGTTCTTC. The encoded protein is CASRPTGINEQFF.

The rearrangement links TRBV5-1 to TRBJ2-1, with D perhaps TRBD2 (7 bases). Trimming left V 4 bases short and J 7 bases short, with 12 bases between. The germline V gene encodes CDR1 SGHRS and CDR2 YFSETQ. This CDR3 contains 13 residues. For the CDR3, the DNA is TGCGCCAGCAGCCGGGGGGCCGTAAATGAGCAGTTCTTC. Translation: CASSRGAVNEQFF.

The J gene is TRBJ2-5, the V gene TRBV7-2, with 9 bases matching TRBD2. The CDR3 has 16 amino acids. Germline trimming cut 3 bases from V and 2 bases from J; bases unmatched to any gene: 7. CDR1 is SGHTA and CDR2 is FQGNSA in the germline V gene. CDR3 amino acids: CASSLKRGDGQETQYF. CDR3 sequence (DNA): TGTGCCAGCAGCTTGAAGCGGGGGGACGGTCAAGAGACCCAGTACTTC.

The V gene is TRBV28, the J gene TRBJ2-3, with TRBD2 identical over 9 bases. The CDR3 extends over 19 amino acids. Per germline, CDR1 MDHEN and CDR2 SYDVKM. The junction had 21 bases not matched to a gene; V was cut back by 6 bases and J by 5 bases. CDR3 in amino acids: CASSLSSRGPGLAGDTQYF. CDR3 sequence (DNA): TGTGCCAGCAGCCTCTCGTCGCGGGGCCCGGGACTAGCAGGAGATACGCAGTATTTT.

This CDR3 is CSVSTNRGYNEKLFF. In DNA, the CDR3 is TGCAGCGTCTCGACGAACAGGGGTTATAATGAAAAACTGTTTTTT. The genes are TRBV29-1 and TRBJ1-4; TRBD1 matches at 7 bases. The CDR3 extends over 15 amino acids. J gave up 4 bases and V 6 bases, and 11 bases lay outside the gene matches. CDR1 is SQVTM and CDR2 is ANQGSEA in the germline V gene.

This chain links TRBV10-3 with TRBJ2-1; 7 bases map to TRBD1. V shed 11 bases, J shed 6 bases, and the junction held 13 bases outside the gene matches. The CDR3 runs to 14 residues. Germline values: CDR1 ENHRY, CDR2 SYGVKD. The CDR3 region is CASQVRGWGNEQFF. The CDR3 DNA sequence: TGTGCCTCTCAGGTCAGGGGGTGGGGCAATGAGCAGTTCTTC.

V and J are TRBV19 and TRBJ1-5; D is perhaps TRBD1 (6 bases). The CDR3 totals 15 residues. With 5 bases removed from V and 8 bases from J, the gap between germline ends came to 19 bases. Germline-derived CDR1 and CDR2 are LNHDA and SQIVND (reference sequence). The CDR3 loop reads CASSSQDSPREPQHF. For the CDR3, the DNA is TGTGCCAGTAGTTCTCAGGACAGCCCAAGGGAGCCCCAGCATTTT.

The V gene is TRBV30, the J gene TRBJ2-7, with 7 positions matching TRBD2. This CDR3 is built from 14 residues. V gave up 3 bases and J gave up 1 base; unmatched junction bases: 6. CDR1 is GTSNPN, CDR2 SVGIG, per germline (reference sequence). The CDR3 bases are TGTGCCTGGAGCGTGGGGGGGGTTTCCTACGAGCAGTACTTC. Its protein product is CAWSVGGVSYEQYF.

DNA of the CDR3: TGTGCCAGTAGTTTGGACAGATCAGAGCAGTTCTTC. This encodes CASSLDRSEQFF. The chain uses TRBV19 and TRBJ2-1; TRBD1 is a possible D gene (6 bases). This CDR3 is built from 12 residues. The germline gives CDR1 LNHDA, CDR2 SQIVND (reference sequence). V gave up 5 bases and J gave up 10 bases, with 12 bases separating them.

The chain combines TRBV6-6 with TRBJ1-6; D possibly corresponds to TRBD1 (5 bases). Trimming cost V 5 bases and J 0 bases, with 17 bases left between them. Germline values: CDR1 MNHNY, CDR2 SVGAGI (reference sequence). This CDR3 region has 18 residues. CDR3 protein: CASSPAGPFSSYNSPLHF. DNA of the CDR3: TGTGCCAGCAGTCCTGCAGGGCCTTTTAGCTCCTATAATTCACCCCTCCACTTT.

CDR3 nucleotides: TGTGCCAGCAGTACCAACGGGGGGAACACTGAAGCTTTCTTT. Protein sequence: CASSTNGGNTEAFF. The chain is built from TRBV2 and TRBJ1-1; a weak D match, TRBD1 (5 bases). Germline values: CDR1 SNHLY, CDR2 FYNNEI. The CDR3 extends over 14 amino acids. The V and J ends lost 5 bases and 1 base respectively, with 11 bases between them.

The chain is built from TRBV5-1 and TRBJ2-2; 10 bases map to TRBD2. The CDR3 covers 17 residues. Germline V gene lookup returns CDR1 SGHRS and CDR2 YFSETQ. V dropped 4 bases and J dropped 2; count of bases not matched to a gene: 8. As DNA, the CDR3 is TGCGCCAGCAGCCAACATAGCGGGGGGCAAAACACCGGGGAGCTGTTTTTT. Amino acids: CASSQHSGGQNTGELFF.

This chain joins TRBV19 and TRBJ2-5; TRBD1 matches at 8 bases. This CDR3 is 15 amino acids long. The junction had 5 bases not matched to a gene; V was cut back by 2 bases and J by 3 bases. Germline V CDR1 and CDR2: LNHDA, SQIVND (reference sequence). CDR3 DNA: TGTGCCAGTAGTATAAAGACAGGGGCGGAAGAGACCCAGTACTTC. Translated, it gives CASSIKTGAEETQYF.

The chain recombines TRBV5-8 with TRBJ2-1, with TRBD1 matching 9 bases. CDR1 and CDR2 (germline): SGHTS, YDEGEE. J gave up 5 bases and V 4 bases, and 7 bases lay outside the gene matches. The length of the CDR3 is 15 residues. CDR3 in amino acids: CASSPGQGWDNEQFF. DNA for the CDR3: TGTGCCAGCAGCCCGGGACAGGGATGGGACAATGAGCAGTTCTTC.